This TCR beta chain was observed in a study of OX40 agonist ivuxolimab in advanced cancers. At the level of the study: Partial responses occurred in Three dose-escalation patients, one with hepatocellular carcinoma and two with cutaneous melanoma.

Autoimmune disease history or systemic immunosuppression excluded patients. Clones were read by immunoSEQ multiplex PCR, and TCRdb kept only the in-frame ones, dropping some. The table includes under 80,000 clones, roughly 85% detected once. V gave up 7 bases and J gave up 3 bases, with 12 bases separating them. CDR3 length equals 13 residues. The germline CDR1 and CDR2 sequences are LNHDA and SQIVND (reference sequence). Sequenced material: CD4+ or CD8+ T cells sorted from blood, taken in a trial of the OX40 agonist ivuxolimab. The V gene is TRBV19, the J gene TRBJ2-5; possibly TRBD2 for D (6 bases). The sequence derives from an adult with an advanced solid tumor such as melanoma, head and neck, liver or kidney cancer. The CDR3 loop is CASIGSGEETQYF. CDR3 sequence (DNA): TGTGCCAGTATCGGTTCGGGGGAAGAGACCCAGTACTTC.